The entry that follows covers one T cell receptor beta chain sequence. Its cognate antigen is unknown. CDR3 size: 15 residues. Germline-derived CDR1 and CDR2 are SNHLY and FYNNEI. V shed 6 bases, J shed 6 bases, and the junction held 10 bases outside the gene matches. Method: immunoSEQ multiplex PCR; TCRdb's copy keeps in-frame clones and lacks some. The sample shows 560,000 or so clones, roughly 96% of them seen only once. The data belong to a study of shared clonotypes between healthy human individuals. About the study: Each donor contributed plates that comprised three CD4 naive, three CD4 memory, two CD8 naive and one CD8 memory. Study observations and caveats: Of the naive CD4 clonotypes, around 4.9% were shared across several donors. Sequencing depth was a factor that was expected to affect clonotype sharing among donors.

The naive CD8 population came from CD45RO-negative cells selected for CCR7, without terminally differentiated effector memory CD45RA+ cells. HIV-negative, healthy adults without recent acute infections or vaccinations were the donors. The sequencing input was naive CD8+ T cells sorted from blood. The receptor comes from a young woman in good health. V usage is TRBV2 and J usage is TRBJ2-7; TRBD2 matches 11 bases. CDR3 DNA: TGTGCCAGCAGAGTAGCGGGAGGGCCGAAGGGCGAGCAGTACTTC. Its translation is CASRVAGGPKGEQYF. Filled out from reference TRBV2 and TRBJ2-7, the complete variable domain reads EPEVTQTPSHQVTQMGQEVILRCVPISNHLYFYWYRQILGQKVEFLVSFYNNEISEKSEIFDDQFSVERPDGSNFTLKIRSTKLEDSAMYFCASRVAGGPKGEQYFGPGTRLTVT.